This TCR beta chain was sequenced for a study of cytomegalovirus exposure and HLA in healthy donors. Study information: Falling in the Caucasian-associated ancestry cluster were roughly 80% of around 370 genotyped donors. General observations from the study: An analysis that was carried out later associated some 17,000 TCR beta sequences with HLA alleles at 0.05 false discovery rate. Further analysis was carried out later, and it showed several of the most significant clusters appearing linked to common viral pathogens.

The count of this clone is one. Its specificity is unknown. The CDR3 is 14 amino acids. Looked up from germline, CDR1 is SGHTA and CDR2 is FQGNSA. V gave up 5 bases and J gave up 3 bases, with 12 bases separating them. Amplification used 60 Vbeta primers and 13 Jbeta primers. Libraries were prepared by immunoSEQ multiplex PCR; TCRdb keeps only in-frame clonotypes and omits some of them. The data show over 120,000 clones, with around 80% seen just once and roughly 10% held by the top ten. The gene calls are TRBV7-2 and TRBJ2-3; D uncertain. This receptor was taken from an older woman in good health and CMV-seropositive. Sequencing was done on a sample of PBMCs. The CDR3 nucleotides read TGTGCCAGCAGCCAGCGATATGGGACAGATACGCAGTATTTT. Residues: CASSQRYGTDTQYF.